This TCR beta chain came from a study of neurological immune-mediated disorders. The V end was cut by 8 bases, the J end by 2 bases, with 21 bases between. Germline assignment: CDR1 MNHNS and CDR2 SASEGT. CDR3 length: 16 residues. TCRdb fed the 5' RACE reads into MiXCR, producing one record per CDR3 protein. The table includes 30,000 to 40,000 distinct CDR3 sequences, 3% to 4% detected once. This clonotype was recorded at least ten times. Material: PBMCs. V gene TRBV6-1 combines with J gene TRBJ2-5; TRBD1 might be the D (7 bases). The sequence derives from a man younger than 45 with multiple sclerosis. CDR3 amino acids: CASLNTGEVPQETQYF. In nucleotides, the CDR3 is TGTGCCAGCCTGAACACAGGGGAGGTCCCTCAAGAGACCCAGTACTTC.